The rows below give T cell receptor beta chains drawn from one sample of a study of T cell changes during pregnancy in multiple sclerosis. Clones were read by immunoSEQ multiplex PCR, and TCRdb kept only the in-frame ones, dropping some. Of 95,000 to 100,000 clones detected, about nine tenths appear once; the ten largest clones hold over 3%. This specimen consisted of peripheral blood, obtained in the second trimester of pregnancy. These receptors all stem from a female donor with multiple sclerosis, enrolled in a pregnancy study. The conserved cysteine and the conserved F or W are not part of the CDR3 here.

V	J	CDR3
TRBV5-4	TRBJ1-1	ASSSGQGRIAF
TRBV5-1	TRBJ2-7	ASSQKSGAVYEQY
TRBV9	TRBJ2-5	ASSVGGSQETQY
TRBV19	TRBJ1-2	ASSTSIDYT
TRBV6-1	TRBJ2-1	ASSPGTETNEQF
TRBV4-1	TRBJ1-1	ASSQGGQGNTEAF
TRBV19	TRBJ2-1	ASQTGLAGIRSEQF
TRBV7-9	TRBJ2-7	ASSLYRATDEQY
TRBV5-4	TRBJ2-3	ASSFSGTQPTDTQY
TRBV5-1	TRBJ1-4	ASSPGPGQREKLF
TRBV28	TRBJ1-5	ASSLLFFDRAYSNQPQH
TRBV2	TRBJ2-1	ASWAGRLYNEQF
TRBV19	TRBJ2-1	ASSMSPHNEQF
TRBV27	TRBJ1-2	ASSLLGGQGARGYT
TRBV14	TRBJ2-3	ASSHVGQGSGTDTQY
TRBV10-3	TRBJ1-5	AISELQDSSPQH